A selection of T cell receptor beta chains follows, all from one sample in a study of metastatic and nonmetastatic thyroid tumors. TCRdb reanalyzed the PCR reads with MiXCR. In the table there are over 10,000 clones, approximately 23% of which are singletons. The sample was adjacent normal tissue. These receptor sequences come from a female donor with papillary thyroid cancer or a benign thyroid nodule (not recorded which). Some clones in this sample may be carry-over from other donors' samples. The CDR3 runs from the conserved cysteine through the conserved F or W. D genes are given only for firm matches. For some rows the clone size is stated as once, few or many, or as a class when expanded; others skip it.

D,J,V,size,DNA,CDR3
-,TRBJ1-2,TRBV6-1,-,TGTGCCAGCAGTCGGGACATTAACTATGGCTACACCTTC,CASSRDINYGYTF
TRBD1,TRBJ1-1,TRBV19,medium-sized,TGTGCCAGTAGTAACCAGGGGGCAAACACTGAAGCTTTCTTT,CASSNQGANTEAFF
-,TRBJ2-7,TRBV6-1,few,TGTGCCAGCAACAGTAGGGTGTTTCAGTTCGTCTTC,CASNSRVFQFVF
TRBD2,TRBJ2-7,TRBV27,medium-sized,TGTGCCAGCCGCAGAGGTAGCGGGAGTTTATACGAGCAGTACTTC,CASRRGSGSLYEQYF
TRBD1,TRBJ2-3,TRBV11-2,many,TGTGCCAGCAGCCCCCAAGCGACAGGGGGAGATACGCAGTATTTT,CASSPQATGGDTQYF
-,TRBJ1-6,TRBV6-1,-,TGTGCCAGCAGGACCAGGGAGGGGAGCTCCTATAATTCACCCCTCCACTTT,CASRTREGSSYNSPLHF
-,TRBJ2-2,TRBV5-1,few,TGCGCCAGTGGTCACCGGACGAACACCGGGGAGCTGTTTTTT,CASGHRTNTGELFF
TRBD2,TRBJ2-7,TRBV7-3,-,TGTGCCAGCAGCCGACTAGCGGGGTACGAGCAGTACTTC,CASSRLAGYEQYF
-,TRBJ1-2,TRBV3-1,medium-sized,TGTGCCAGCAGCCAACCCGGGAACCCCAACTATGGCTACACCTTC,CASSQPGNPNYGYTF
-,TRBJ1-1,TRBV6-1,-,TGTGCCAGCAGGCGGGACACCTACACTGAAGCTTTCTTT,CASRRDTYTEAFF
-,TRBJ1-2,TRBV15,few,TGTGCCACAAGCGGGACATCTGGCTATGGCTACACCTTC,CATSGTSGYGYTF
-,TRBJ1-4,TRBV20-1,many,TGCAGTGCTAGTAACACACTACTTAATGAAAAACTGTTTTTT,CSASNTLLNEKLFF
TRBD1,TRBJ1-1,TRBV6-5,medium-sized,TGTGCCAGCAGTTACTCGACAGGGGTCACTGAAGCTTTCTTT,CASSYSTGVTEAFF
-,TRBJ1-1,TRBV7-9,many,TGTGCCAGCAGCCTTCCCAGCAACACTGAAGCTTTCTTT,CASSLPSNTEAFF
-,TRBJ2-5,TRBV30,few,TGTGCCTGGAGTGATTTGGGGTCCCAAGAGACCCAGTACTTC,CAWSDLGSQETQYF
-,TRBJ2-7,TRBV6-2/TRBV6-3,few,TGTGCCAGCAGTTATGGGAGTATCTACGAGCAGTACTTC,CASSYGSIYEQYF
TRBD1,TRBJ1-2,TRBV29-1,many,TGCAGCGTTGCGACAGGGAACTATGGCTACACCTTC,CSVATGNYGYTF
-,TRBJ2-1,TRBV25-1,medium-sized,TGTGCCAGCAGTAACCCAGGGTACAATGAGCAGTTCTTC,CASSNPGYNEQFF
TRBD2,TRBJ2-1,TRBV5-1,medium-sized,TGCGCCAGCAGCTTGGTCGGGACTAAAGACAATGAGCAGTTCTTC,CASSLVGTKDNEQFF
TRBD1,TRBJ2-5,TRBV29-1,few,TGCACCGGTGCGACAGGGGGGTCGGAGACCCAGTACTTC,CTGATGGSETQYF
TRBD2,TRBJ2-7,TRBV9,many,TGTGCCAGCAGCCGCAGCGGGACCCTCGGCGAGCAGTACTTC,CASSRSGTLGEQYF
-,TRBJ2-1,TRBV20-1,few,TGCAGTGCTAGACAAGCCTACAATGAGCAGTTCTTC,CSARQAYNEQFF
-,TRBJ2-1,TRBV6-1,-,TGTGCCAGCAGTGGAGGGACCAGCAGCGGAAGGCAGTTCTTC,CASSGGTSSGRQFF
TRBD2,TRBJ2-3,TRBV6-5,-,TGTGCCAGCAGTCACACATCGGGAGGGCTCAGCACAGATACGCAGTATTTT,CASSHTSGGLSTDTQYF
TRBD1,TRBJ1-2,TRBV11-2,-,TGTGCCAGCAGCTTAGAGTTGGGACAGGGGTATGGCTACACCTTC,CASSLELGQGYGYTF
-,TRBJ1-1,TRBV7-2,few,TGTGCCAGCAGCTTACTCCGGGTGACCGAAGCTTTCTTT,CASSLLRVTEAFF
-,TRBJ2-1,TRBV11-3,-,TGTGCCAGCAGCTGGGACGTTGGCAATGAGCAGTTCTTT,CASSWDVGNEQFF
-,TRBJ2-1,TRBV20-1,few,TGCAGTGCGCATTCGGCCGCGGGAAGCTACAATGAGCAGTTCTTC,CSAHSAAGSYNEQFF
-,TRBJ2-7,TRBV11-3,-,TGTGCCAGCAGCATTACAGGGTCCCTCCACTACGAGCAGTACTTC,CASSITGSLHYEQYF
TRBD2,TRBJ2-1,TRBV2,few,TGTGCCAGCAGTGACTCGACTAGCTTGTCTGAGCAGTTCTTC,CASSDSTSLSEQFF
-,TRBJ1-2,TRBV6-1,few,TGTGCAAGCGACAAGACCCGAAAATATGGCTACACCTTC,CASDKTRKYGYTF
TRBD1,TRBJ1-2,TRBV20-1,-,TGCAGTGCTAGAGGGACAGGCCAGAAAGGCTACACCTTC,CSARGTGQKGYTF
-,TRBJ1-1,TRBV11-2,many,TGCGCCAGCAGCCAAAATACTATGAACACTGAAGCTTTCTTT,CASSQNTMNTEAFF
TRBD2,TRBJ2-7,TRBV9,medium-sized,TGTGCCAGCTCAGCGGGAGAAAGGTACGAGCAGTACTTC,CASSAGERYEQYF
TRBD2,TRBJ2-2,TRBV28,-,TGTGCCAGCAGTTCCCAGCGGGGGTCCGGGGAGCTGTTTTTT,CASSSQRGSGELFF
-,TRBJ1-5,TRBV12-3/TRBV12-4,-,TGTGCCAGCAGTTTTCTTGGGCATCAGCCCCAGCATTTT,CASSFLGHQPQHF
-,TRBJ2-7,TRBV19,-,TGTGCCAGTAGGGGGGACTCCTACGAGCAGTACTTC,CASRGDSYEQYF
TRBD1,TRBJ1-1,TRBV20-1,-,TGCAGTGCTATCGACCGTCAACAGGGGAGGGGTGAAGCTTTCTTT,CSAIDRQQGRGEAFF
-,TRBJ2-7,TRBV4-1,many,TGCGCCAGCAGCCAAAGAGTGATCTCCTACGAGCAGTACTTC,CASSQRVISYEQYF
-,TRBJ1-3,TRBV6-1,medium-sized,TGTGCCAGCAGTGGCGGGTCAGGGGCATTTGCTGGAAACACCATATATTTT,CASSGGSGAFAGNTIYF
-,TRBJ2-3,TRBV7-3,-,TGTGCCAGCAGCTCTTCACAATGGGGGGCGGGCACAAATACGCAGTATTTT,CASSSSQWGAGTNTQYF
-,TRBJ2-1,TRBV11-2,many,TGCGCCAGCAGCTTAGAATGGGTTGATCTCGGCAATGAGCAGTTCTTC,CASSLEWVDLGNEQFF
-,TRBJ2-7,TRBV6-1,medium-sized,TGTGCCAGCAGTCCACCTGGCAGAAACTACGAGCAGTACTTC,CASSPPGRNYEQYF
-,TRBJ1-2,TRBV11-1,-,TGTGCCAGCAGCTTACCAGGGGCTTATGGCTACACCTTC,CASSLPGAYGYTF
TRBD1,TRBJ2-2,TRBV12-5,medium-sized,TGTGCTAGTGGTCCCACGCCGGGACAGGGAACCACCGGGGAGCTGTTTTTT,CASGPTPGQGTTGELFF